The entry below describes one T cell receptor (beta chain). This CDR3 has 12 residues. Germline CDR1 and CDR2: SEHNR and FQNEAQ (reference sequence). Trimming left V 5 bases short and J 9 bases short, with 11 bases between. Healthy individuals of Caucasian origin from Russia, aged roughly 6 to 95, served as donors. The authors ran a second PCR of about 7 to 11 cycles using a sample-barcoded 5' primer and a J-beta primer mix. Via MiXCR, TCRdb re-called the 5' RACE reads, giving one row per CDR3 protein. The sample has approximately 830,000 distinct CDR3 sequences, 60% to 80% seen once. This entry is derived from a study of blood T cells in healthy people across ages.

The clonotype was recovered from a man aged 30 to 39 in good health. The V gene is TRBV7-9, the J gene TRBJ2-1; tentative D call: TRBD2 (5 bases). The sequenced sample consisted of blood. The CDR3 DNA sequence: TGTGCCAGCAGCCCGCGGGCTAGTGAGCAGTTCTTC. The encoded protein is CASSPRASEQFF.